This T cell receptor (beta chain) was recovered during a study of CD8 T cells in ankylosing spondylitis. The CDR3 is 15 amino acids. Germline V gene data show CDR1 as DFQATT and CDR2 as SNEGSKA (reference sequence). V was pared by 6 bases and J by 5 bases, with 9 bases of the junction left unmatched. Study-wide findings and caveats: Ankylosing spondylitis blood appeared to carry a characteristic TCR beta motif of several highly homologous variants. It was reported that disease-linked clones were significantly enriched in matched ankylosing spondylitis synovial fluid.

TCRdb recomputed calls from the 5' RACE reads with MiXCR, one row per CDR3 protein. The sample yields 700,000 to 850,000 distinct CDR3 sequences, approximately 12% seen once. As for this clonotype: Antigen: not known.

The receptor was isolated from a male donor with ankylosing spondylitis. Sequenced: blood, either unsorted or a sorted T cell fraction (not recorded which). J is TRBJ2-5 and V is TRBV20-1, with TRBD2 matching over 13 bases. CDR3 sequence: CSARRTSGGLETQYF. Written as DNA, the CDR3 is TGCAGTGCCCGGAGGACTAGCGGGGGATTGGAGACCCAGTACTTC.